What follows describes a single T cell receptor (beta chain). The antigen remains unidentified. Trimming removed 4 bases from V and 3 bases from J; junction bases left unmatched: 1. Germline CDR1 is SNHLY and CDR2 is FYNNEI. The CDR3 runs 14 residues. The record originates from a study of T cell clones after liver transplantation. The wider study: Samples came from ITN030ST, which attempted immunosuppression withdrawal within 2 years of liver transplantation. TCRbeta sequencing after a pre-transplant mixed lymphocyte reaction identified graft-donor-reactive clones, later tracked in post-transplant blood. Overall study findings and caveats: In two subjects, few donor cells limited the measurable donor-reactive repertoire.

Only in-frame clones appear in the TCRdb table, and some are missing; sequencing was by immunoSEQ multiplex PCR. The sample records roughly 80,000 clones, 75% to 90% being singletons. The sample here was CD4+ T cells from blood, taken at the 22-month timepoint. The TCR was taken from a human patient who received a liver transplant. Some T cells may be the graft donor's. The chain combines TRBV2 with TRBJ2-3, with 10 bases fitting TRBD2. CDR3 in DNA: TGTGCCAGCAGTGGACTAGCGGGTACAGATACGCAGTATTTT. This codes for CASSGLAGTDTQYF.